This is a list of T cell receptor beta chains from one sample in a study of cytomegalovirus exposure and HLA in healthy donors. Measured with immunoSEQ multiplex PCR; TCRdb has only the in-frame clones, and not every one. The data show fewer than 200,000 clones, around 80% seen once. Material for sequencing was PBMCs. All receptors derive from a human donor in good health. CDR3s include the opening cysteine and the closing phenylalanine or tryptophan. A D gene is named only where the DNA matches it firmly. Size is omitted from some rows. Given values are once, few, many or a class for expanded clones.

clone_size | j_call | d_call | v_call | cdr3_aa | cdr3_nt
- | TRBJ2-1 | - | TRBV6-6 | CASSFPSGTSGNEQFF | TGTGCCAGCAGTTTTCCGAGCGGTACAAGCGGCAATGAGCAGTTCTTC
- | TRBJ1-1 | - | TRBV5-1 | CASSLGFPEGRGEAFF | TGCGCCAGCAGCTTGGGCTTTCCAGAGGGAAGAGGTGAAGCTTTCTTT
- | TRBJ2-3 | - | TRBV14 | CASSQVVSFTDTQYF | TGTGCCAGCAGCCAAGTTGTCAGTTTCACAGATACGCAGTATTTT
- | TRBJ1-4 | - | TRBV6-1 | CASSAPGFADEKLFF | TGTGCCAGCAGTGCTCCAGGGTTTGCGGATGAAAAACTGTTTTTT
- | TRBJ2-5 | TRBD2 | TRBV5-1 | CASSVQAGGGETQYF | TGCGCCAGCAGCGTTCAAGCGGGGGGCGGGGAGACCCAGTACTTC
- | TRBJ1-1 | - | TRBV19 | CASSYPGLPNTEAFF | TGTGCCAGTAGCTATCCGGGACTCCCGAACACTGAAGCTTTCTTT
- | TRBJ2-2 | TRBD1 | TRBV10-3 | CAIRISTGGSGELFF | TGTGCCATCAGGATCTCGACAGGGGGCTCCGGGGAGCTGTTTTTT
- | TRBJ1-1 | - | TRBV6-1 | CASSELGDVAEAFF | TGTGCCAGCAGTGAATTGGGCGATGTGGCTGAAGCTTTCTTT
- | TRBJ2-1 | TRBD2 | TRBV28 | CASSLLTSGGVDNEQFF | TGTGCCAGCAGTTTACTAACTAGCGGGGGGGTCGACAATGAGCAGTTCTTC
- | TRBJ2-7 | - | TRBV13 | CASSPGGGGTYEQYF | TGTGCCAGCAGCCCGGGGGGAGGGGGGACCTACGAGCAGTACTTC
- | TRBJ1-3 | TRBD1 | TRBV12-5 | CASDPGTGNGNTIYF | TGTGCTAGTGATCCCGGGACAGGGAATGGAAACACCATATATTTT
- | TRBJ1-1 | - | TRBV11-3 | CASSLDRTAAFF | TGTGCCAGCAGCTTAGACCGGACAGCAGCTTTCTTT
- | TRBJ1-1 | TRBD1 | TRBV11-3 | CASSLETGAYTEAFF | TGTGCCAGCAGCTTAGAAACAGGGGCGTACACTGAAGCTTTCTTT
- | TRBJ2-1 | TRBD2 | TRBV6-6 | CASSSGTSYNEQFF | TGTGCCAGCAGCTCCGGGACTAGCTACAATGAGCAGTTCTTC
- | TRBJ2-2 | - | TRBV6-1 | CASSELNTGELFF | TGTGCCAGCAGTGAACTAAACACCGGGGAGCTGTTTTTT
- | TRBJ2-2 | - | TRBV14 | CASSHRTTRGTGELFF | TGTGCCAGCAGCCATAGGACTACGCGAGGCACCGGGGAGCTGTTTTTT
- | TRBJ1-1 | TRBD1 | TRBV5-1 | CASSPGGRRTEAFF | TGCGCCAGCAGCCCAGGGGGTAGGAGAACTGAAGCTTTCTTT
- | TRBJ2-2 | TRBD1 | TRBV10-3 | CAVTGKNTGELFF | TGTGCCGTGACAGGGAAGAACACCGGGGAGCTGTTTTTT
- | TRBJ1-2 | - | TRBV7-2 | CASSLVDSYGYTF | TGTGCCAGCAGCTTAGTGGACAGCTATGGCTACACCTTC
- | TRBJ1-5 | - | TRBV7-2 | CASSLMVGDQPQHF | TGTGCCAGCAGCTTAATGGTCGGGGATCAGCCCCAGCATTTT
few | TRBJ1-1 | - | TRBV25-1 | CASRDMLGGAFF | TGTGCCAGCAGGGATATGTTGGGGGGAGCTTTCTTT
- | TRBJ1-6 | TRBD1 | TRBV27 | CASKKNRDRVSPLHF | TGTGCCAGCAAAAAGAACCGGGACAGGGTTTCACCCCTCCACTTT
- | TRBJ2-5 | TRBD2 | TRBV2 | CASSSPFRGGETQYF | TGTGCCAGCAGTTCCCCATTTCGGGGGGGGGAGACCCAGTACTTC
- | TRBJ2-1 | - | TRBV9 | CASSRGSNEQFF | TGTGCCAGCAGCAGGGGTAGCAATGAGCAGTTCTTC
- | TRBJ1-1 | - | TRBV5-4 | CASSPSGLENTEAFF | TGTGCCAGCAGCCCGAGCGGGTTGGAGAACACTGAAGCTTTCTTT
few | TRBJ2-7 | TRBD2 | TRBV5-5 | CASSLSDATGGQEQYF | TGCGCCAGCAGCCTCTCGGACGCAACGGGGGGGCAGGAGCAGTACTTC
few | TRBJ1-5 | - | TRBV4-3 | CASSQDQQGNQPQHF | TGCGCCAGCAGCCAAGATCAGCAGGGGAATCAGCCCCAGCATTTT
- | TRBJ1-2 | TRBD1 | TRBV5-4 | CASSRRQGTQSNYGYTF | TGTGCCAGCAGTCGACGACAGGGGACTCAATCTAACTATGGCTACACCTTC
- | TRBJ2-3 | - | TRBV6-4 | CASRRERGTDTQYF | TGTGCCAGCAGAAGAGAGAGGGGCACAGATACGCAGTATTTT
- | TRBJ2-3 | TRBD2 | TRBV9 | CASSVRSGETDTQYF | TGTGCCAGCAGCGTACGAAGCGGGGAAACAGATACGCAGTATTTT
- | TRBJ1-1 | TRBD1 | TRBV20-1 | CSARRQGEAFF | TGCAGTGCAAGACGACAGGGTGAAGCTTTCTTT
- | TRBJ2-7 | - | TRBV7-3 | CASSLTGLGTYEQYF | TGTGCCAGCAGCTTAACGGGGCTAGGGACCTACGAGCAGTACTTC
- | TRBJ2-7 | - | TRBV5-4 | CASSLGVGWSGYEQYF | TGTGCCAGCAGCTTAGGGGTGGGGTGGTCCGGCTACGAGCAGTACTTC
- | TRBJ1-5 | - | TRBV19 | CASSIEGDQPQHF | TGTGCCAGTAGTATAGAGGGCGATCAGCCCCAGCATTTT
- | TRBJ1-4 | TRBD1 | TRBV9 | CASSPRTGGREKLFF | TGTGCCAGCAGCCCTCGGACAGGGGGCAGGGAAAAACTGTTTTTT
few | TRBJ2-2 | TRBD1 | TRBV7-3 | CASSSQGAGGELFF | TGTGCCAGCAGCTCACAGGGGGCAGGAGGGGAGCTGTTTTTT
- | TRBJ2-1 | - | TRBV6-5 | CASSESSYNEQFF | TGTGCCAGCAGTGAGTCTTCCTACAATGAGCAGTTCTTC
- | TRBJ2-1 | - | TRBV4-2 | CASSQGFPVPSYNEQFF | TGTGCCAGCAGCCAAGGGTTCCCAGTCCCGTCCTACAATGAGCAGTTCTTC
once | TRBJ2-4 | TRBD2 | TRBV6-9 | CASRKTSAIAGGKNIQYF | TGTGCCAGCAGAAAGACTAGCGCTATCGCCGGGGGCAAAAACATTCAGTACTTC